This TCR beta chain was sequenced during a study of cytomegalovirus exposure and HLA in healthy donors. There are 15 residues in the CDR3. Trimming removed 3 bases at V and 4 bases at J, with 12 bases between. Germline V gene data show CDR1 as KGHSH and CDR2 as LQKENI. Primers: 60 Vbeta forward and 13 Jbeta reverse. Data came from immunoSEQ multiplex PCR; TCRdb stores just in-frame clones and leaves some out. The profile shows 130,000 to 150,000 clones, around 78% of them singletons. The chain links TRBV18 to TRBJ2-2; D may be TRBD2 (7 bases). The sample was PBMCs. The sequence derives from a male donor in good health and CMV-seronegative. The chain's CDR3 is CASSPAGGLTGELFF. Written as DNA, the CDR3 is TGTGCCAGCTCACCCGCCGGGGGGCTCACCGGGGAGCTGTTTTTT. Looking up the rest from reference TRBV18 and TRBJ2-2 gives the full variable domain: NAGVMQNPRHLVRRRGQEARLRCSPMKGHSHVYWYRQLPEEGLKFMVYLQKENIIDESGMPKERFSAEFPKEGPSILRIQQVVRGDSAAYFCASSPAGGLTGELFFGEGSRLTVL.